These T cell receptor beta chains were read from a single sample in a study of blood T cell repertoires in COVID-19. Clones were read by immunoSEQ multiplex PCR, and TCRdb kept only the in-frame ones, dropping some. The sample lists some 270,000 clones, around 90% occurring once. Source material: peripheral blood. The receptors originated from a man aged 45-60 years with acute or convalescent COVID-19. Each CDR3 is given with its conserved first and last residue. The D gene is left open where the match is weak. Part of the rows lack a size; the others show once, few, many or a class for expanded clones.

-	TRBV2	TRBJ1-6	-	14	TGTGCCAGCAGCCAGGACTTTCTTAATTCACCCCTCCACTTT	CASSQDFLNSPLHF
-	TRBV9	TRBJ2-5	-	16	TGTGCCAGCAGCGTATCGGGGGGACACTACCAAGAGACCCAGTACTTC	CASSVSGGHYQETQYF
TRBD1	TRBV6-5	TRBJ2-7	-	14	TGTGCCAGCAGAGGCCCGGGACAGGACTACGAGCAGTACTTC	CASRGPGQDYEQYF
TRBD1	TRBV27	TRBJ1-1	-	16	TGTGCCAGCAGTTCAACCCCGACAGGGCGGAACACTGAAGCTTTCTTT	CASSSTPTGRNTEAFF
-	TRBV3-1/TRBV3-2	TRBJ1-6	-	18	TGTGCCAGCAGCCACGGAGGGCTGGTGAGCTCCTATAATTCACCCCTCCACTTT	CASSHGGLVSSYNSPLHF
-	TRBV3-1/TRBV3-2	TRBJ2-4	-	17	TGTGCCAGCACCCCCGTGGGAGGTGGAGGGGCCAAAAACATTCAGTACTTC	CASTPVGGGGAKNIQYF
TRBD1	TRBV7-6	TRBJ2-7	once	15	TGTGCCAGCAGCTTAGCCCCGGGACAGGTGAACGAGCAGTACTTC	CASSLAPGQVNEQYF
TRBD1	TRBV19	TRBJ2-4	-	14	TGTGCCAGTAGGCTCAGGGACAGGGGAAACATTCAGTACTTC	CASRLRDRGNIQYF
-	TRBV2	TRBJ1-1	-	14	TGTGCCAGCAGTCCTTTACGGCGAGGCACTGAAGCTTTCTTT	CASSPLRRGTEAFF
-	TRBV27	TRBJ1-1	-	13	TGTGCCACCCTAATGGCGGGGGGCACTGAAGCTTTCTTT	CATLMAGGTEAFF
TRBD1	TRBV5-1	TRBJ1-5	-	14	TGCGCCAGCAGCTTCCGGCAGGGGGATCAGCCCCAGCATTTT	CASSFRQGDQPQHF
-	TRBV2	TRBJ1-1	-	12	TGTGCCATCCCAGGACGGACTAGTGGAGCTTTCTTT	CAIPGRTSGAFF
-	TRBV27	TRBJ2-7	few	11	TGTGCCAGCAGGTGGGGCGGCGAGCAGTACTTC	CASRWGGEQYF
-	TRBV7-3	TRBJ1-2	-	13	TGTGCCAGCAGCCCAACAGCAAGCTATGGCTACACCTTC	CASSPTASYGYTF
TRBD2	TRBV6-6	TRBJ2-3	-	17	TGTGCCAGCAGTCCTCAGAGGCGGGGGACTAGCACAGATACGCAGTATTTT	CASSPQRRGTSTDTQYF
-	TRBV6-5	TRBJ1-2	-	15	TGTGCCAGCAGCACGACTCCCGCGGGTAACTATGGCTACACCTTC	CASSTTPAGNYGYTF
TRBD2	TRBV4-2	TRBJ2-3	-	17	TGTGCCAGCAGGAGGGCGGGGGGGCAGTTTGCGGTAGATACGCAGTATTTT	CASRRAGGQFAVDTQYF
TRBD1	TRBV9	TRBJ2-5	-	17	TGTGCCAGCAGCGTAACCTTCCTACAGGGGGCGGGCGAGACCCAGTACTTC	CASSVTFLQGAGETQYF
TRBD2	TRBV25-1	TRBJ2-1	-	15	TGTGCCAGCAGTCCAGCGGGGGCCTCCTACAATGAGCAGTTCTTC	CASSPAGASYNEQFF
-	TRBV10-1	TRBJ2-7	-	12	TGCGCCAGCAGTGATTGGGGAGGTGAGCAGTACTTC	CASSDWGGEQYF
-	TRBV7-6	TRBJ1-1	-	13	TGTGCCAGCAGCAACGGTAGGGGCGCTGAAGCTTTCTTT	CASSNGRGAEAFF
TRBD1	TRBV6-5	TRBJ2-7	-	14	TGTGCCAGCAGCCCGGGACAGGAACTTTACGAGCAGTACTTC	CASSPGQELYEQYF
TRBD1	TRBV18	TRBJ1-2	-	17	TGTGCCAGCTCCCTCAGCGAGGGACAGGGGGTGAGCTATGGCTACACCTTC	CASSLSEGQGVSYGYTF
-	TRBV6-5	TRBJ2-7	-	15	TGTGCCAGCAGTCCCCGGGAATCAGATTCATACGAGCAGTACTTC	CASSPRESDSYEQYF
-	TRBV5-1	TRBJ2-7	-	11	TGCGCCAGCAGCGAGCGGTACGAGCAGTACTTC	CASSERYEQYF
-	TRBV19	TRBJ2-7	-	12	TGTGCCAGTAGTCAGGGTACCTACGAGCAGTACTTC	CASSQGTYEQYF
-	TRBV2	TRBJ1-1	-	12	TGTGCCAGCAGCCCCGAGGCTACCGAAGCTTTCTTT	CASSPEATEAFF
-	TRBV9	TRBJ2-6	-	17	TGTGCCAGCAGCGTAGTCGGGAAGAGTTCTGGGGCCAACGTCCTGACTTTC	CASSVVGKSSGANVLTF
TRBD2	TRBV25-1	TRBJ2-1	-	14	TGTGCCAGCAGTAGGAGCGGGAGCACCAATGAGCAGTTCTTC	CASSRSGSTNEQFF
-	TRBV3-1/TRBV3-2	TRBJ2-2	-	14	TGTGCCAGCAGCCCCAGGGAACGGGCCGGGGAGCTGTTTTTT	CASSPRERAGELFF
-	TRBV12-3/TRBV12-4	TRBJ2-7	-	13	TGTGCCAGCAGTCCCTCGGGAACCTACGAGCAGTACTTC	CASSPSGTYEQYF
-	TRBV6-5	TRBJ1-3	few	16	TGTGCCAGCAGTTACTCGATAGGGGGTGTTGGAAACACCATATATTTT	CASSYSIGGVGNTIYF
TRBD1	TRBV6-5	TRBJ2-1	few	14	TGTGCCAGCAGGCCCCCGACCAGGGGGAATGAGCAGTTCTTC	CASRPPTRGNEQFF
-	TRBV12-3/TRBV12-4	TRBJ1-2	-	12	TGTGCCAGCAGTTTAGGTGCTCGGGGCTACACCTTC	CASSLGARGYTF
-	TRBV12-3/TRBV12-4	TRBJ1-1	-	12	TGTGCCAGCACCCCGGGGTTCACTGAAGCTTTCTTT	CASTPGFTEAFF
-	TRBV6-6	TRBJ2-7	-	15	TGTGCCAGCAGTTTTGGAGGGGACAGCACGAGCGGGCAGTACTTC	CASSFGGDSTSGQYF
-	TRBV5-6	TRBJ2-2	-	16	TGTGCCAGCAGCGCAGGCCATTGGACGAACACCGGGGAGCTGTTTTTT	CASSAGHWTNTGELFF
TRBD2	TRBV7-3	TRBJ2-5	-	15	TGTGCCAGCAGCGAGACTAGCGGGGGGATGGAGACCCAGTACTTC	CASSETSGGMETQYF
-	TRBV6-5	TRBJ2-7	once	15	TGTGCCAGCAGTTACTCGAGCGGTTCCAACTACGAGCAGTACTTC	CASSYSSGSNYEQYF
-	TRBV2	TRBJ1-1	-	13	TGTGCCAGCAGTGACGGAGGGTCGCCTGAAGCTTTCTTT	CASSDGGSPEAFF
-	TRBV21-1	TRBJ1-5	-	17	TGTGCCAGCAACGACACGTCGCCCAAGGTCCTTCAGCTGACCCAGCATTTT	CASNDTSPKVLQLTQHF
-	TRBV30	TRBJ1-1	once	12	TGTGCCCGGCTTGGGGGCTCGACTGAAGCTTTCTTT	CARLGGSTEAFF
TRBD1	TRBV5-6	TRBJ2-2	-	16	TGTGCCAGCAGTTATCCAGCCGGGACAGGGACCGGGGAGCTGTTTTTT	CASSYPAGTGTGELFF